This T cell receptor beta chain was sequenced during a study of PD-L1 blockade in urothelial cancer. Study background: Per blood sample, T cells had a median of about 130,000.

The germline V and J ends were trimmed by 1 base and 2 bases, with 7 bases remaining between them. This CDR3 region has 14 residues. Germline CDR1 is SGHTA and CDR2 is FQGNSA. Time point of the sample: pretreatment peripheral blood. The protocol was immunoSEQ multiplex PCR, while the TCRdb copy is restricted to in-frame clones and leaves out a portion. The sample includes 60,000 to 70,000 clones, 81% of them seen just once. The TCR was taken from a man between 65 and 85 years old with urothelial cancer. Material: PBMCs, obtained around atezolizumab (anti-PD-L1) treatment. V and J are TRBV7-2 and TRBJ2-3; maybe TRBD2 (5 bases). The CDR3 protein is CASSLGTYTDTQYF. The CDR3 region has the DNA TGTGCCAGCAGCTTAGGGACTTACACAGATACGCAGTATTTT.